The clone carrying this T cell receptor (beta chain) was observed once. This specimen comes from a study of a mutant IDH1 vaccine in newly diagnosed glioma. CDR3 length: 15 residues. Germline V gives CDR1 MGHRA, CDR2 YSYEKL. V lost 4 bases and J lost 1, with 13 bases in between. Time point in this sample: baseline, week 1 (first vaccination visit). Described treatment: pre-vaccination baseline after standard-of-care therapy. New WHO grade 3 or 4 astrocytomas that were IDH1-mutant and ATRX-lost had been found in donors. TCRdb's table, derived via immunoSEQ multiplex PCR, lists solely in-frame clones and lacks some. There are tens of thousands of clones in the sample; 70% to 80% occur only once, and roughly 1.9% lies in the top ten.

This TCR came from a woman in her thirties or forties with glioma. Sequencing was performed on PBMCs, taken from a glioma patient treated with radiotherapy, temozolomide or both. This sequence joins TRBV4-1 and TRBJ1-1, with a possible D match to TRBD1 (6 bases). CDR3 in amino acids: CASSPAPTGNTEAFF. The CDR3 DNA reads as TGCGCCAGCAGCCCAGCCCCGACAGGGAACACTGAAGCTTTCTTT.